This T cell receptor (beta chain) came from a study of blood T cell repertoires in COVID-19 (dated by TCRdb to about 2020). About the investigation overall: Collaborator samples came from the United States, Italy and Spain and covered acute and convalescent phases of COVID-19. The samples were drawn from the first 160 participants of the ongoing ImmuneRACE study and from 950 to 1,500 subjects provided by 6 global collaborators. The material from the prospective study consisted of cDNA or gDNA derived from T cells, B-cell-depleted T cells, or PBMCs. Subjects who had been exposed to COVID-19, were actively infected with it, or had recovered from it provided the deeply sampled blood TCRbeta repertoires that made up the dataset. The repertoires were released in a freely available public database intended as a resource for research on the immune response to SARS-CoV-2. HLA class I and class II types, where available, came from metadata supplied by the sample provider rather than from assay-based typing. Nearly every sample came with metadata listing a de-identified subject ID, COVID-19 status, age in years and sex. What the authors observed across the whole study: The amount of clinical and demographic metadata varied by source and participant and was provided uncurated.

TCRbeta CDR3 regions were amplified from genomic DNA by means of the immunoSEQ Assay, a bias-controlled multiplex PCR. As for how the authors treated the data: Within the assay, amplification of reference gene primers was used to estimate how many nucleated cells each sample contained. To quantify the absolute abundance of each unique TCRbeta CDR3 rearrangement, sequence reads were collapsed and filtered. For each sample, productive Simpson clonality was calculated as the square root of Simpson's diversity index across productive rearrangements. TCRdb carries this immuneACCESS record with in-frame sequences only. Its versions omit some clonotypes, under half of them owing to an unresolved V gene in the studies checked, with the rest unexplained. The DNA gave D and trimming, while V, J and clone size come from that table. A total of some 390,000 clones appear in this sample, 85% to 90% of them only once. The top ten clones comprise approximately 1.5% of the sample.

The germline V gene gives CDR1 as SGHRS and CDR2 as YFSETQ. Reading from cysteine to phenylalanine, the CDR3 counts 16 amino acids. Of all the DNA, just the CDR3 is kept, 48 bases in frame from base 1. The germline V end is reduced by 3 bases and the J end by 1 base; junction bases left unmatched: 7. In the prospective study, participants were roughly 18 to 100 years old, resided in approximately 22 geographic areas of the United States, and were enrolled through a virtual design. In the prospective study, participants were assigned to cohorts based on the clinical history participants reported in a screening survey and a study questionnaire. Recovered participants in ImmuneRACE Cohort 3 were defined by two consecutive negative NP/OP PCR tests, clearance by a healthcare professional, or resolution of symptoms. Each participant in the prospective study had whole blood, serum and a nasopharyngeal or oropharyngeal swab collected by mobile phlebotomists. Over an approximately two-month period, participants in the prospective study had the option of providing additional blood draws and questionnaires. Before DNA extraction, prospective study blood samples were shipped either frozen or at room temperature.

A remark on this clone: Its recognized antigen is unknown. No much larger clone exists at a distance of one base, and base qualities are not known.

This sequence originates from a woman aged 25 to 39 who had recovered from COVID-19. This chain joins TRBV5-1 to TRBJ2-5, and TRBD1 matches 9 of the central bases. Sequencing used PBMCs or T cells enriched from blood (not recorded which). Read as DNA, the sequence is TGCGCCAGCAGCTCACAGACAGGGGGGGCCCAAGAGACCCAGTACTTC. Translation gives CASSSQTGGAQETQYF. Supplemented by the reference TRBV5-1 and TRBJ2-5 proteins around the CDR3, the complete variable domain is KAGVTQTPRYLIKTRGQQVTLSCSPISGHRSVSWYQQTPGQGLQFLFEYFSETQRNKGNFPGRFSGRQFSNSRSEMNVSTLELGDSALYLCASSSQTGGAQETQYFGPGTRLLVL.